This TCR beta chain was retrieved from a study of blood T cell repertoires in COVID-19. Repertoires were generated with immunoSEQ multiplex PCR, while TCRdb's copy carries only in-frame clones and drops some. The top ten clones hold about 45% of a sample with 80,000 to 95,000 clones, 81% of them seen once. This clonotype originated in an elderly man with acute or convalescent COVID-19. The sample was peripheral blood.

This CDR3 is CASRYRDSAMNTEAFF. CDR3 nucleotides: TGTGCCAGTAGATATCGGGACAGCGCTATGAACACTGAAGCTTTCTTT. V is TRBV19 and J is TRBJ1-1; 7 bases agree with TRBD1. This CDR3 comprises 16 residues. Unmatched junction bases numbered 10, after V lost 6 bases and J lost 0 bases. The germline V gene encodes CDR1 LNHDA and CDR2 SQIVND (reference sequence).